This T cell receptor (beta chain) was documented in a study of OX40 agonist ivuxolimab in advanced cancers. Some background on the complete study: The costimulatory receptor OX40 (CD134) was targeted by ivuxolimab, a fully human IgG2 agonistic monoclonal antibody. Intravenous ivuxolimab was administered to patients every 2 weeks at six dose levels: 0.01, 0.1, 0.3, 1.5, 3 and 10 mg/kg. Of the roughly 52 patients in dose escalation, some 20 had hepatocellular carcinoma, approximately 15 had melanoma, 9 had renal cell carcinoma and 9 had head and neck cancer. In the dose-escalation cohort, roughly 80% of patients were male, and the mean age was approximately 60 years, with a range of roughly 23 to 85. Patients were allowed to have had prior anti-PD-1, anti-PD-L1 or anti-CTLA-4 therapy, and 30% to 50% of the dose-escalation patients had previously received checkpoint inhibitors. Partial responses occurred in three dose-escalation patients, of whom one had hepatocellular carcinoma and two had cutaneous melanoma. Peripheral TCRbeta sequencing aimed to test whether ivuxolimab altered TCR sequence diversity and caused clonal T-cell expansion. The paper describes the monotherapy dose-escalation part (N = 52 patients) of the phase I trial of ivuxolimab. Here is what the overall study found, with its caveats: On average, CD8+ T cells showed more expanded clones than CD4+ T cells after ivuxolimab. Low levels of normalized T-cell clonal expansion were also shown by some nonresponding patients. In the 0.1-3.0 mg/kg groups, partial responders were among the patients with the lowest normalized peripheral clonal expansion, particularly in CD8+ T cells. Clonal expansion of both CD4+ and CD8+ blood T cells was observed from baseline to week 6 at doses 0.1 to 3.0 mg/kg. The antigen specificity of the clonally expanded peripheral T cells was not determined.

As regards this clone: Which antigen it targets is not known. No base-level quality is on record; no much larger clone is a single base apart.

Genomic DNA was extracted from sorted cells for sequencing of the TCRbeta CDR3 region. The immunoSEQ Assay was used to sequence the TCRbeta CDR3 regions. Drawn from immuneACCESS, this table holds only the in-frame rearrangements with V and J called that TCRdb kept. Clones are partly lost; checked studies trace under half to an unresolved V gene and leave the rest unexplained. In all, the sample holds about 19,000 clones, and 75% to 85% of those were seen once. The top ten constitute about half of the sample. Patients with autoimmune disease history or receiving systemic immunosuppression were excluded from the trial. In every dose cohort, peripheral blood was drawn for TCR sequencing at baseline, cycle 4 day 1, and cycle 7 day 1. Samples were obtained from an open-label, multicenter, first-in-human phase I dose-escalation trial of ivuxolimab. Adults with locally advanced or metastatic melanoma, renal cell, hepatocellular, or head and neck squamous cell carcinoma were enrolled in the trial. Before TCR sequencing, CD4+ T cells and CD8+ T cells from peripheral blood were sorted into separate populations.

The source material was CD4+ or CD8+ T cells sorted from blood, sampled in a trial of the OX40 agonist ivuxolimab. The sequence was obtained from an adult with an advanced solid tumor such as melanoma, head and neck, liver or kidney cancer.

The sequenced DNA is TGTGCCAGCAGCAAAGAGACTGACCCGCCCGGCTACACCTTC. Its translation reads: CASSKETDPPGYTF. The V and J genes are TRBV21-1 and TRBJ1-2. TRBV21-1 is a pseudogene segment. Including cysteine and phenylalanine, the CDR3 has 14 amino acids. Only the CDR3 region is kept as DNA, spanning 42 bases read in frame from base 1.